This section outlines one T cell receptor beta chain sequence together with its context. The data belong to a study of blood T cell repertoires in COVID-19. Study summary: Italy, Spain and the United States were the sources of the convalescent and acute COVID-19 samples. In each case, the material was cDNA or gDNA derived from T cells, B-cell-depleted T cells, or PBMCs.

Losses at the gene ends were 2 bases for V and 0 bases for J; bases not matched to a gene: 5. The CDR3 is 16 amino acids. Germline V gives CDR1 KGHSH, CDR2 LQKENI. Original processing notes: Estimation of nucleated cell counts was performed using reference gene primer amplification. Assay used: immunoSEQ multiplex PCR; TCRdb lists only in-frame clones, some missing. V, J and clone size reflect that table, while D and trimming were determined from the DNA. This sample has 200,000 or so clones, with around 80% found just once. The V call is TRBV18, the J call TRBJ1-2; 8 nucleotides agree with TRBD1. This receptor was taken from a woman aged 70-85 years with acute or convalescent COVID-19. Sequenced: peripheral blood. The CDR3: CASSPEAGGSNYGYTF. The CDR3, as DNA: TGTGCCAGCTCACCAGAGGCAGGGGGCTCTAACTATGGCTACACCTTC.